These T cell receptor beta chains were read from a single sample in a study of response to subunit inactivated influenza vaccine. TCRdb redid the calling of the RT-PCR reads with MiXCR, one entry per CDR3 protein. The sample yields under 550,000 distinct CDR3 sequences, under 8.5% seen once. The specimen was PBMCs from blood, collected less than 30 months after vaccination. The receptors originated from a man in his fifties or sixties who received an inactivated influenza vaccine. CDR3s include the opening cysteine and the closing phenylalanine or tryptophan. The D gene is left open where the match is weak. The size field is filled for only some rows; it gives once, few, many or a size class.

-	TRBV20-1	few	TRBJ2-5	CSASPAGAVKTQYF	TGCAGTGCGAGCCCGGCGGGGGCGGTAAAGACCCAGTACTTC
-	TRBV7-2	many	TRBJ2-1	CASTSGTSLLSYNEQFF	TGTGCCAGTACTTCCGGGACTTCCCTTCTTTCTTACAATGAGCAGTTCTTC
-	TRBV6-1	many	TRBJ2-7	CASSHPTREQYF	TGTGCCAGCAGCCATCCTACTAGAGAGCAGTACTTC
TRBD2	TRBV28	few	TRBJ2-1	CASRHSAGVGEQFF	TGTGCCAGCAGGCACAGCGCGGGGGTCGGGGAGCAGTTCTTC
TRBD2	TRBV12-3/TRBV12-4	few	TRBJ2-7	CASRRRAGPGLSYEQYF	TGTGCCAGCAGGCGAAGAGCCGGTCCGGGACTATCCTACGAGCAGTACTTC
TRBD2	TRBV6-2/TRBV6-3	-	TRBJ2-1	CASSYFGLGVSYNEQFF	TGTGCCAGCAGTTACTTTGGACTAGGTGTATCCTACAATGAGCAGTTCTTC
-	TRBV7-9	-	TRBJ1-1	CASSLPQGYAFF	TGTGCCAGCAGCTTGCCTCAGGGCTATGCTTTCTTT
-	TRBV15	-	TRBJ2-5	CATSRDGRETQYF	TGTGCCACCAGCAGAGATGGCCGGGAGACCCAGTACTTC
-	TRBV7-9	few	TRBJ1-5	CASSWGGPNSNQPQHF	TGTGCCAGCAGCTGGGGGGGACCTAACAGCAATCAGCCCCAGCATTTT
-	TRBV6-5	-	TRBJ1-1	CASSHGPEAFF	TGTGCCAGCAGCCACGGTCCTGAAGCTTTCTTT
-	TRBV4-1	few	TRBJ2-7	CASSLQGYAGGRNEQYF	TGCGCCAGCAGCTTACAGGGATATGCCGGGGGGCGCAACGAGCAGTACTTC
TRBD1	TRBV12-3/TRBV12-4	few	TRBJ1-6	CASSPRGMGYNSPLHF	TGTGCCAGCAGCCCCAGGGGGATGGGGTATAATTCACCCCTCCACTTT
TRBD2	TRBV5-6	many	TRBJ2-7	CASSTERGYEQYF	TGTGCCAGCAGCACGGAGCGGGGGTACGAGCAGTACTTC
-	TRBV5-1	many	TRBJ2-2	CASSLVSGTGELFF	TGCGCCAGCAGCTTGGTCTCGGGCACCGGGGAGCTGTTTTTT